This is a list of T cell receptor beta chains from one sample in a study of human versus mouse CDR3 diversity and MHC coevolution. The method was immunoSEQ multiplex PCR; TCRdb's version includes in-frame clones alone and lacks a portion of them. This sample has 50,000 to 65,000 clones, with roughly 93% found just once. The sample was naive CD4+ T cells from blood. The source is a person between 60 and 70 years old in good health. CDR3s include the opening cysteine and the closing phenylalanine or tryptophan. The order of the fields is J gene, clone size, V gene, D gene, CDR3 protein, CDR3 DNA. The D gene is left open where the match is weak. Size is omitted from some rows. Given values are once, few, many or a class for expanded clones.

J gene: TRBJ1-2
clone size: -
V gene: TRBV13
D gene: TRBD1
CDR3 protein: CASSPRDRDYGYTF
CDR3 DNA: TGTGCCAGCAGCCCCCGGGACAGGGACTATGGCTACACCTTC

J gene: TRBJ2-5
clone size: -
V gene: TRBV11-3
D gene: TRBD2
CDR3 protein: CASSLGVAGEETQYF
CDR3 DNA: TGTGCCAGCAGCTTAGGGGTAGCGGGCGAAGAGACCCAGTACTTC

J gene: TRBJ2-2
clone size: -
V gene: TRBV10-3
D gene: TRBD1
CDR3 protein: CAISERQGAGELFF
CDR3 DNA: TGTGCCATCAGTGAAAGGCAGGGGGCCGGGGAGCTGTTTTTT

J gene: TRBJ1-1
clone size: -
V gene: TRBV5-1
D gene: -
CDR3 protein: CASSLRREGVNTEAFF
CDR3 DNA: TGCGCCAGCAGCTTGCGCCGAGAGGGGGTGAACACTGAAGCTTTCTTT

J gene: TRBJ2-2
clone size: -
V gene: TRBV19
D gene: -
CDR3 protein: CASRRAYPNTGELFF
CDR3 DNA: TGTGCCAGTAGGCGGGCGTACCCGAACACCGGGGAGCTGTTTTTT

J gene: TRBJ2-5
clone size: -
V gene: TRBV7-7
D gene: TRBD2
CDR3 protein: CASSLAPGSSTSGRRGETQYF
CDR3 DNA: TGTGCCAGCAGCTTAGCTCCCGGGTCATCAACTAGCGGGAGACGGGGGGAGACCCAGTACTTC

J gene: TRBJ2-3
clone size: once
V gene: TRBV25-1
D gene: -
CDR3 protein: CASSVLDGTDTQYF
CDR3 DNA: TGTGCCAGCAGTGTACTAGACGGCACAGATACGCAGTATTTT

J gene: TRBJ2-3
clone size: -
V gene: TRBV5-4
D gene: -
CDR3 protein: CASSSSSTDTQYF
CDR3 DNA: TGTGCCAGCAGCTCCTCTAGCACAGATACGCAGTATTTT

J gene: TRBJ1-1
clone size: -
V gene: TRBV30
D gene: -
CDR3 protein: CAWSSHGTEAFF
CDR3 DNA: TGTGCCTGGAGTTCCCACGGCACTGAAGCTTTCTTT

J gene: TRBJ1-3
clone size: -
V gene: TRBV25-1
D gene: TRBD1
CDR3 protein: CASSEAPGQGSSGNTIYF
CDR3 DNA: TGTGCCAGCAGTGAGGCCCCCGGACAGGGAAGCTCTGGAAACACCATATATTTT

J gene: TRBJ2-3
clone size: -
V gene: TRBV7-2
D gene: TRBD2
CDR3 protein: CASSKTGTSGRGEDTQYF
CDR3 DNA: TGTGCCAGCAGCAAAACCGGGACTAGCGGGAGAGGTGAAGATACGCAGTATTTT

J gene: TRBJ1-2
clone size: -
V gene: TRBV5-4
D gene: -
CDR3 protein: CASSRTSGVGYTF
CDR3 DNA: TGTGCCAGCAGCCGGACCTCAGGGGTTGGCTACACCTTC

J gene: TRBJ1-1
clone size: -
V gene: TRBV11-2
D gene: -
CDR3 protein: CASSFGQNTEAFF
CDR3 DNA: TGTGCCAGCAGCTTCGGACAGAACACTGAAGCTTTCTTT

J gene: TRBJ1-2
clone size: -
V gene: TRBV7-2
D gene: -
CDR3 protein: CASSQETGYYGYTF
CDR3 DNA: TGTGCCAGCAGCCAGGAGACAGGTTACTATGGCTACACCTTC

J gene: TRBJ2-3
clone size: once
V gene: TRBV28
D gene: -
CDR3 protein: CASSSGSTDTQYF
CDR3 DNA: TGTGCCAGCAGTAGCGGGAGCACAGATACGCAGTATTTT

J gene: TRBJ2-7
clone size: -
V gene: TRBV28
D gene: -
CDR3 protein: CASSPPRGAYEQYF
CDR3 DNA: TGTGCCAGCAGCCCCCCCCGGGGTGCCTACGAGCAGTACTTC

J gene: TRBJ1-5
clone size: -
V gene: TRBV18
D gene: TRBD1
CDR3 protein: CASSPWGTGDGHQPQHF
CDR3 DNA: TGTGCCAGCTCACCATGGGGGACAGGGGATGGGCATCAGCCCCAGCATTTT

J gene: TRBJ1-1
clone size: -
V gene: TRBV5-1
D gene: -
CDR3 protein: CASSRQPEDTEAFF
CDR3 DNA: TGCGCCAGCAGCAGACAGCCGGAAGACACTGAAGCTTTCTTT

J gene: TRBJ2-5
clone size: -
V gene: TRBV2
D gene: -
CDR3 protein: CASSERGRGQETQYF
CDR3 DNA: TGTGCCAGCAGTGAACGAGGGAGAGGTCAAGAGACCCAGTACTTC

J gene: TRBJ2-1
clone size: -
V gene: TRBV5-1
D gene: TRBD2
CDR3 protein: CASSFWGLVNNEQFF
CDR3 DNA: TGCGCCAGCAGCTTTTGGGGACTAGTCAACAATGAGCAGTTCTTC

J gene: TRBJ1-1
clone size: once
V gene: TRBV5-5
D gene: -
CDR3 protein: CASSLVRSASLNTEAFF
CDR3 DNA: TGTGCCAGCAGCTTGGTAAGGAGTGCTTCTCTTAACACTGAAGCTTTCTTT

J gene: TRBJ2-2
clone size: -
V gene: TRBV2
D gene: TRBD1
CDR3 protein: CASSTDRANTGELFF
CDR3 DNA: TGTGCCAGCAGCACGGACAGGGCGAACACCGGGGAGCTGTTTTTT

J gene: TRBJ1-3
clone size: few
V gene: TRBV6-1
D gene: TRBD1
CDR3 protein: CASSDGQGRPGNTIYF
CDR3 DNA: TGTGCCAGCAGTGACGGACAGGGAAGGCCTGGAAACACCATATATTTT

J gene: TRBJ1-1
clone size: once
V gene: TRBV27
D gene: -
CDR3 protein: CASSRQLGNTEAFF
CDR3 DNA: TGTGCCAGCAGCCGACAGCTGGGGAACACTGAAGCTTTCTTT

J gene: TRBJ2-7
clone size: -
V gene: TRBV5-1
D gene: TRBD1
CDR3 protein: CASSLFPGQGSYEQYF
CDR3 DNA: TGCGCCAGCAGCTTGTTCCCGGGACAGGGGTCCTACGAGCAGTACTTC

J gene: TRBJ2-7
clone size: -
V gene: TRBV25-1
D gene: TRBD2
CDR3 protein: CASSEYGASGRGLYEQYF
CDR3 DNA: TGTGCCAGCAGTGAATACGGCGCTAGCGGGAGGGGGCTCTACGAGCAGTACTTC

J gene: TRBJ2-2
clone size: -
V gene: TRBV6-5
D gene: -
CDR3 protein: CASSYGADVNTGELFF
CDR3 DNA: TGTGCCAGCAGTTACGGAGCCGATGTAAACACCGGGGAGCTGTTTTTT

J gene: TRBJ2-7
clone size: -
V gene: TRBV7-9
D gene: -
CDR3 protein: CASSLVREITYEQYF
CDR3 DNA: TGTGCCAGCAGCTTAGTCCGGGAGATCACCTACGAGCAGTACTTC

J gene: TRBJ2-7
clone size: once
V gene: TRBV7-9
D gene: -
CDR3 protein: CASSLGSVDEQYF
CDR3 DNA: TGTGCCAGCAGCCTTGGGAGTGTCGACGAGCAGTACTTC

J gene: TRBJ2-5
clone size: -
V gene: TRBV7-2
D gene: TRBD2
CDR3 protein: CATRLAGGETQYF
CDR3 DNA: TGTGCCACCCGACTAGCGGGAGGGGAGACCCAGTACTTC

J gene: TRBJ2-2
clone size: -
V gene: TRBV5-1
D gene: TRBD2
CDR3 protein: CASSLGGSGTTGELFF
CDR3 DNA: TGCGCCAGCAGCTTGGGTGGTAGCGGGACGACCGGGGAGCTGTTTTTT

J gene: TRBJ1-4
clone size: -
V gene: TRBV18
D gene: TRBD1
CDR3 protein: CASSGQATNEKLFF
CDR3 DNA: TGTGCCAGCTCAGGACAGGCAACTAATGAAAAACTGTTTTTT

J gene: TRBJ2-1
clone size: -
V gene: TRBV15
D gene: -
CDR3 protein: CATSRVKSTRGDEQFF
CDR3 DNA: TGTGCCACCAGCAGAGTCAAAAGCACTCGAGGCGATGAGCAGTTCTTC

J gene: TRBJ1-5
clone size: -
V gene: TRBV19
D gene: -
CDR3 protein: CASSIGGGYGNQPQHF
CDR3 DNA: TGTGCCAGTAGTATTGGGGGGGGTTATGGCAATCAGCCCCAGCATTTT

J gene: TRBJ2-3
clone size: -
V gene: TRBV5-4
D gene: TRBD1
CDR3 protein: CASSYTRGRTDTQYF
CDR3 DNA: TGTGCCAGCAGCTACACCAGGGGGCGAACAGATACGCAGTATTTT

J gene: TRBJ1-2
clone size: -
V gene: TRBV7-8
D gene: TRBD1
CDR3 protein: CASTDRRDGYTF
CDR3 DNA: TGTGCCAGCACGGACAGGAGGGATGGCTACACCTTC